What follows describes a single TCR beta chain. This sample is part of a study of shared clonotypes between healthy human individuals. Study-wide context: Plates per donor: three CD4 naive, three CD4 memory, two CD8 naive, one CD8 memory.

V lost 0 bases to trimming and J lost 5 bases, with 8 bases between them. The CDR3 consists of 14 residues. Germline V lookup: CDR1 WNHNN, CDR2 SYGVQD (reference sequence). Measured with immunoSEQ multiplex PCR; TCRdb has only the in-frame clones, and not every one. The sample includes about 1 million clones, about 75% of them seen just once. What was sequenced was memory CD4+ T cells sorted from blood. The subset was: CD45RA-negative fraction. The origin of this receptor is a man aged 18-30 years in good health. The rearrangement joins TRBV10-1 to TRBJ2-4, with D maybe TRBD2 (6 bases). CDR3 protein: CASSESGLQNIQYF. DNA of the CDR3: TGCGCCAGCAGTGAGTCGGGACTTCAAAACATTCAGTACTTC.